The 12 T cell receptor beta chains below were found in one sample sequenced in a study of blood T cells in healthy people across ages. Then a second PCR, running about 6 to 11 cycles, was carried out with a sample-barcoded 5' primer and a J-beta primer mix. TCRdb fed the 5' RACE reads into MiXCR, producing one record per CDR3 protein. The repertoire consists of over 750,000 distinct CDR3 sequences, with around 25% occurring once and the leading ten covering 9.4%. These data were likewise used in another study, on T cells of mothers and their children.

Sequencing used blood. These receptors were collected from a boy younger than 18 in good health.

The gene calls are TRBV7-9 and TRBJ1-4; D is possibly TRBD1 (5 bases). CDR1 is SEHNR and CDR2 is FQNEAQ in the germline V gene (reference sequence). The V and J ends lost 1 base and 7 bases respectively, with 16 bases between them. The CDR3 length is 16 residues. The CDR3: CASSLELRGAGEKLFF. The CDR3 nucleotides are TGTGCCAGCAGCTTAGAGTTGAGGGGCGCGGGTGAAAAACTGTTTTTT. Drawing the rest from reference TRBV7-9 and TRBJ1-4, the complete variable domain is DTGVSQNPRHKITKRGQNVTFRCDPISEHNRLYWYRQTLGQGPEFLTYFQNEAQLEKSRLLSDRFSAERPKGSFSTLEIQRTEQGDSAMYLCASSLELRGAGEKLFFGSGTQLSVL.

The rearrangement uses TRBV7-9 and TRBJ2-7; 8 bases line up with TRBD1. The CDR3 loop spans 15 amino acids. In germline, CDR1 is SEHNR, CDR2 FQNEAQ (reference sequence). V was pared by 5 bases and J by 7 bases, with 13 bases of the junction left unmatched. The CDR3 nucleotides read TGTGCCAGCAGCGCAACGACAGGGGCCCTGGATGAGCAGTACTTC. As protein: CASSATTGALDEQYF.

This clonotype was counted only a few times. The chain is built from TRBV4-2 and TRBJ2-5, with 11 bases identical to TRBD2. The DNA end lines up better with TRBJ2-7; the J call may be wrong. Germline values: CDR1 LGHNA, CDR2 YNFKEQ. The CDR3 is 15 amino acids. The CDR3 loop reads CASSQGVAGGHEQYF. As DNA, the CDR3 is TGTGCCAGCAGCCAAGGGGTAGCGGGGGGGCACGAGCAGTACTTC.

In this sample, this clonotype turned up a few times. The V and J genes are TRBV12-3 or TRBV12-4 and TRBJ1-1; D not resolved. The CDR3 is made up of 16 amino acids. With 7 bases removed from V and 3 bases from J, the gap between germline ends came to 21 bases. The CDR3 region has the DNA TGTGCCAGCACCCATCCATCCCGGGCCCTGGACACTGAAGCTTTCTTT. This codes for CASTHPSRALDTEAFF.

This clonotype was observed a handful of times. One junction end disagrees with the germline gene, perhaps due to a read error. The rearrangement joins TRBV6-2 or TRBV6-3 to TRBJ1-1; possible D gene TRBD1, 6 bases. Germline V gene lookup returns CDR1 MNHEY and CDR2 SVGEGT. The CDR3 covers 13 residues. DNA for the CDR3: TGTGCCAGCAGCTCTGGACAGAACTCTGAAGCTTTCTTT. The encoded protein is CASSSGQNSEAFF.

This clonotype was picked up a small number of times. The chain combines TRBV28 with TRBJ1-6; no reliable D call. Germline values: CDR1 MDHEN, CDR2 SYDVKM. This CDR3 is 13 amino acids long. Deletions cut 3 bases from V and 12 bases from J, with 12 bases between. This CDR3 reads CASSFAVIQPLHF. The CDR3 nucleotides read TGTGCCAGCAGTTTCGCAGTAATTCAACCCCTCCACTTT.

The chain has TRBV5-1 and TRBJ1-1; 7 nucleotides line up with TRBD1. The CDR3 runs 13 residues. Germline V gives CDR1 SGHRS, CDR2 YFSETQ. The junction had 9 bases not matched to a gene; V was cut back by 8 bases and J by 5 bases. This CDR3 is CASWREGATEAFF. DNA for the CDR3: TGCGCCAGTTGGAGGGAGGGGGCGACTGAAGCTTTCTTT.

The chain carries TRBV11-2 and TRBJ1-1; D is ambiguous. This CDR3 contains 14 residues. The V gene's germline CDR1 is SGHAT and CDR2 FQNNGV. V lost 1 base, J lost 4 bases, and 10 bases lay in between. The CDR3, as DNA: TGTGCCAGCAGCTTAGCGGAGAAGGGCACTGAAGCTTTCTTT. This encodes CASSLAEKGTEAFF. Full variable domain (missing parts from reference TRBV11-2 and TRBJ1-1): EAGVAQSPRYKIIEKRQSVAFWCNPISGHATLYWYQQILGQGPKLLIQFQNNGVVDDSQLPKDRFSAERLKGVDSTLKIQPAKLEDSAVYLCASSLAEKGTEAFFGQGTRLTVV.

As regards this clonotype: Relative to the germline gene, one junction end is altered; a read error may explain this. This chain uses TRBV7-2 with TRBJ2-7, with D perhaps matching TRBD2 (5 bases). Germline V gene data show CDR1 as SGHTA and CDR2 as FQGNSA. The CDR3 extends over 14 amino acids. CDR3 coding DNA: TGCGCCAGCAGCTTGGGTCTAGCCCCCTACGAGCAGTACTTC. Its protein is CASSLGLAPYEQYF.

The gene calls are TRBV25-1 and TRBJ2-1; TRBD2 matches 12 bases. V shed 6 bases, J shed 9 bases, and the junction held 12 bases outside the gene matches. CDR3 length: 16 residues. The V gene's germline CDR1 is MGHDK and CDR2 SYGVNS. The CDR3 DNA reads as TGTGCCAGCAGAGATTCTAGCGGGAGGGCCATAGGTGAGCAGTTCTTC. It yields the protein CASRDSSGRAIGEQFF.

This clonotype has more than one count but fewer than ten. The chain is built from TRBV7-2 and TRBJ1-1, with D uncertain. Germline V CDR1 and CDR2: SGHTA, FQGNSA. Trimming left V 3 bases short and J 8 bases short, with 13 bases between. The CDR3 covers 13 residues. This CDR3 reads CASSFIRTREAFF. The CDR3 nucleotides read TGTGCCAGCAGCTTCATCAGGACCCGGGAAGCTTTCTTT. Based on the CDR3 plus reference TRBV7-2 and TRBJ1-1, the full variable domain is GAGVSQSPSNKVTEKGKDVELRCDPISGHTALYWYRQSLGQGLEFLIYFQGNSAPDKSGLPSDRFSAERTGGSVSTLTIQRTQQEDSAVYLCASSFIRTREAFFGQGTRLTVV.

The rearrangement links TRBV6-1 to TRBJ1-5; a weak D match, TRBD1 (5 bases). Germline V gives CDR1 MNHNS, CDR2 SASEGT. Trimming left V 7 bases short and J 8 bases short, with 24 bases between. CDR3 length: 16 residues. The CDR3 region has the DNA TGTGCCAGCACCGAAGGTCCGGGAGAGGGGATGAAGCCCCAGCATTTT. Translated: CASTEGPGEGMKPQHF.